The present TCR beta chain was sequenced within a study of shared clonotypes between healthy human individuals. Study-level results: Large depth notwithstanding, sorted-subset sequencing proved incomplete by rarefaction.

Produced via immunoSEQ multiplex PCR; TCRdb's table is partial and in-frame only. Of about 2 million clones in the sample, roughly 95% were seen once. Concerning this clone itself: Antigen: not known.

Germline V CDR1 and CDR2: MDHEN, SYDVKM. The CDR3 spans 15 residues. V was pared by 6 bases and J by 6 bases, with 18 bases between. CD8 cells classed as naive were CD45RO-negative and positively selected for CCR7, excluding terminally differentiated effector memory CD45RA+ cells. Only Caucasian adults living in Nashville, Tennessee made up the donor group. This clonotype was obtained from a man between 18 and 29 years old in good health. The sequencing sample was made of naive CD8+ T cells sorted from blood. The chain couples TRBV28 to TRBJ2-1; no definite D call. The CDR3 DNA is TGTGCCAGCAGCCACCCCGAGATAGCCGGCAATGAGCAGTTCTTC. This codes for CASSHPEIAGNEQFF.